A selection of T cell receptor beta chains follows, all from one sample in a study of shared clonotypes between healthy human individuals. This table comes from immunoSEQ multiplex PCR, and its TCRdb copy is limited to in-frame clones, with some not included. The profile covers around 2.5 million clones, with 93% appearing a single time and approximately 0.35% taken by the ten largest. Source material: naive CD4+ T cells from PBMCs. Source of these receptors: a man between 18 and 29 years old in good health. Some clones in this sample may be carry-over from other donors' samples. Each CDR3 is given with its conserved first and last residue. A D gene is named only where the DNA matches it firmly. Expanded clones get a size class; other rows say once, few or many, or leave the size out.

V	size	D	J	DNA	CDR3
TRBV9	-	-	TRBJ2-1	TGTGCCAGCAGCGAGATGGGAAGCTCCTACAATGAGCAGTTCTTC	CASSEMGSSYNEQFF
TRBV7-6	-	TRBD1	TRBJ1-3	TGTGCCAGCAGCTGGGGACAGGGGAGCTCTGGAAACACCATATATTTT	CASSWGQGSSGNTIYF
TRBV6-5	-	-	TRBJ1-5	TGTGCCAGCAGCCCAGACAGAAATCAGCCCCAGCATTTT	CASSPDRNQPQHF
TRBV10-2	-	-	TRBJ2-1	TGCGCCAGCAGCGCTTACAATGAGCAGTTCTTC	CASSAYNEQFF
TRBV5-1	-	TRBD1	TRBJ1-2	TGCGCCAGCAGCCAAGAGATTTCGACAGGGGGCTACGGCTACACCTTC	CASSQEISTGGYGYTF
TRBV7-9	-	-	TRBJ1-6	TGTGCCAGCAGCTTAGAGCAACTTTCACCCCTCCACTTT	CASSLEQLSPLHF
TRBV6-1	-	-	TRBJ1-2	TGTGCCAGCAGTGAACTCCTCGGGGACACATCGTTTTATGGCTACACCTTC	CASSELLGDTSFYGYTF
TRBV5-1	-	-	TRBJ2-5	TGCGCCAGCAGCTTGGGGACAGCCGAAGAGACCCAGTACTTC	CASSLGTAEETQYF
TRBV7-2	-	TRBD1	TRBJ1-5	TGTGCCAGCAGCTTAGGGGCAGGGGGTTCCCATCAGCCCCAGCATTTT	CASSLGAGGSHQPQHF
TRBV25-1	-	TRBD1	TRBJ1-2	TGTGCCAGCAGTGAATTTGGGAACAGGGGGCGCGATGGCTACACCTTC	CASSEFGNRGRDGYTF
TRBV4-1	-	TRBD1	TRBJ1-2	TGCGCCAGCAGCCGCTTTTCGGGGACAGGGGCACAGTATGGCTACACCTTC	CASSRFSGTGAQYGYTF
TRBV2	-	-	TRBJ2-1	TGTGCCAGCAGCAGCGGCTCCTACAATGAGCAGTTCTTC	CASSSGSYNEQFF
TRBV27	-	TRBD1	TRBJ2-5	TGTGCCAGCAGTTCCAACAGGGGGCGCGGGGAGACCCAGTACTTC	CASSSNRGRGETQYF
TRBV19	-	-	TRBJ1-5	TGTGCCAGTAGTATGTTAAGGCCGAACAATCAGCCCCAGCATTTT	CASSMLRPNNQPQHF
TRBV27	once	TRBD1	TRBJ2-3	TGTGCCACCTACGTGAGGACAGGCTACACAGATACGCAGTATTTT	CATYVRTGYTDTQYF
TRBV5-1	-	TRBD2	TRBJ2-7	TGCGCCAGCAGCTTGGGCGGGAGAGCTTACGAGCAGTACTTC	CASSLGGRAYEQYF
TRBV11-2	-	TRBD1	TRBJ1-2	TGTGCCAGCAGGAGCATCGCCGGGACAGGAGTAGGCTATGGCTACACCTTC	CASRSIAGTGVGYGYTF
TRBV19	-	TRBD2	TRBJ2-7	TGTGCCAGTAGTAGGCTAGCGGGAGATTCCCACGAGCAGTACTTC	CASSRLAGDSHEQYF
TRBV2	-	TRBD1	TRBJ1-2	TGTGCCAGCAGTGTTACAGGGGAGGGGTCTGGCTACACCTTC	CASSVTGEGSGYTF
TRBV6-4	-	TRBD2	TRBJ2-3	TGTGCCAGCAGTGAGCGGGGGGGGGATACGCAGTATTTT	CASSERGGDTQYF
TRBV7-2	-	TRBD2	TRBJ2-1	TGTGCCAGCAGCTGGGGGACTAGGGGTTTATCCTGGAATGAGCAGTTCTTC	CASSWGTRGLSWNEQFF
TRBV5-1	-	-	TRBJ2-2	TGCGCCAGCAGCTTGGACCTTATGAACACCGGGGAGCTGTTTTTT	CASSLDLMNTGELFF
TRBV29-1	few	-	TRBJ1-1	TGCAGCGTTGATAGTAAAACTGAAGCTTTCTTT	CSVDSKTEAFF
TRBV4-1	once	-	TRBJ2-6	TGCGCCAGCAGCCAGGGGAGGCTCTCTGGGGCCAACGTCCTGACTTTC	CASSQGRLSGANVLTF
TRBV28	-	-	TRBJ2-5	TGTGCCTGCGGGCTCGGGGAGACCCAGTACTTC	CACGLGETQYF
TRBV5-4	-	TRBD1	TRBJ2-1	TGTGCCAGCAGCTTAGGACAGGGGGCTATAAATGAGCAGTTCTTC	CASSLGQGAINEQFF
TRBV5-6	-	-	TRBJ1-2	TGTGCCAGCAGCTTGGACACTAACTATGGCTACACCTTC	CASSLDTNYGYTF
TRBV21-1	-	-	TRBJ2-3	TGTGCCAGCAGCAATTTGAGGGCTAGCGGGAGGACTACTAGCACAGATACGCAGTATTTT	CASSNLRASGRTTSTDTQYF
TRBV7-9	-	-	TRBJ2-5	TGTGCCAGCAGCTTAGGCGGAGGGGGCAACCAAGAGACCCAGTACTTC	CASSLGGGGNQETQYF
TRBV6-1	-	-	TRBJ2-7	TGTGCCAGCAGTGAAGGGGGGACGGTCGAGCAGTACTTC	CASSEGGTVEQYF
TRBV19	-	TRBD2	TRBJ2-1	TGTGCCAGTAGCCCACTAGCGGGAGGTGGTGAGCAGTTCTTC	CASSPLAGGGEQFF
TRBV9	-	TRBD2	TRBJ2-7	TGTGCCAGCAGCGTAGCCGGGACTAGCGATGCCTACGAGCAGTACTTC	CASSVAGTSDAYEQYF
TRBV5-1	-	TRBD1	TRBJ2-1	TGCGCCAGCAGCTTGGGACAGGGCTGGGATGAGCAGTTCTTC	CASSLGQGWDEQFF
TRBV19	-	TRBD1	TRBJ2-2	TGTGCCAGTAGGACAACAGGGGACACCGGGGAGCTGTTTTTT	CASRTTGDTGELFF
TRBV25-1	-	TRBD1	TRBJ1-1	TGTGCCAGCAGTGCAATAACAGGGGGCCGAAATGAAGCTTTCTTT	CASSAITGGRNEAFF
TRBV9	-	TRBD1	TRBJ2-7	TGTGCCAGCAGCGTAGCGGACAGGGGCTACGAGCAGTACTTC	CASSVADRGYEQYF
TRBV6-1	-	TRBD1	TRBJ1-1	TGTGCCAGCAGGACAGGGGGGATTAGGTGGACTGAAGCTTTCTTT	CASRTGGIRWTEAFF
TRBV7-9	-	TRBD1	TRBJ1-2	TGTGCCAGCAGCTCCTCGACAGGGGGAGACTATGGCTACACCTTC	CASSSSTGGDYGYTF
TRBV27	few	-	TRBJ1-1	TGTGCCAGCAGTTTAGTTGGGGTATGGAACACTGAAGCTTTCTTT	CASSLVGVWNTEAFF
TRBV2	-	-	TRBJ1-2	TGTGCCAGCAGCGCGACTCCCCTCGGGAATGGCTACACCTTC	CASSATPLGNGYTF
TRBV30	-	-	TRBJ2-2	TGTGCCTGGAGTTTCCCCCCACAGGGCCGTACCGGGGAGCTGTTTTTT	CAWSFPPQGRTGELFF
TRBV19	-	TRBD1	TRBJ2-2	TGTGCCAGTAGGAGACAGGGTCCCGGGGAGCTGTTTTTT	CASRRQGPGELFF
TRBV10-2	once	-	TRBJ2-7	TGCGCCAGCCGGAGCTCCTACGAGCAGTACTTC	CASRSSYEQYF
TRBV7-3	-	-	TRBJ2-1	TGTGCCAGCAGCTTAATCTCTGGTAGCTCCTACAATGAGCAGTTCTTC	CASSLISGSSYNEQFF
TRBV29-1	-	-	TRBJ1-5	TGCAGCGTTGAAATCACCGGGGGCCAGCCCCAGCATTTT	CSVEITGGQPQHF
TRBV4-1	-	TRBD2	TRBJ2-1	TGCGCCAGCAGCCATGCCCTAGCGGGAGGGCGCAATGAGCAGTTCTTC	CASSHALAGGRNEQFF
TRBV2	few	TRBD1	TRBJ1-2	TGTGCCAGCAGGGGGACAGGGAAATTCGGAGGCTACACCTTC	CASRGTGKFGGYTF
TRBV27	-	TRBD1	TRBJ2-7	TGTGCCAGCAGTACCCCCAGGGGGCACTCCTACGAGCAGTACTTC	CASSTPRGHSYEQYF
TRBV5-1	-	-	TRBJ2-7	TGCGCCAGCAGCTTGGGCCTGGGGACCTACGAGCAGTACTTC	CASSLGLGTYEQYF
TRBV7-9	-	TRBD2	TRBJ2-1	TGTGCCAGCAGCCCCCGCCGGGGTAGCGGGTTGTACAATGAGCAGTTCTTC	CASSPRRGSGLYNEQFF
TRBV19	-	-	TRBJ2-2	TGTGCCAGTAGTATCTTCGGGGCAGGCGGGGAGCTGTTTTTT	CASSIFGAGGELFF
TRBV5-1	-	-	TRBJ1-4	TGCGCCAGCAGCGCTGGAGGACCGCAGGTCGCTTTT	CASSAGGPQVAF
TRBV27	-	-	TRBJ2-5	TGTGCCAGCAGTCCTGACCGAATAGGGCCCAAGAGGACCCAGTACTTC	CASSPDRIGPKRTQYF
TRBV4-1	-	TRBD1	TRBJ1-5	TGCGCCAGCAGCCCCGGGACAGGGCCTTTCGGGCCCCAGCATTTT	CASSPGTGPFGPQHF
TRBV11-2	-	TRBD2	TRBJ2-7	TGTGCCAGCAGCCCCGTTAGTATAGCGGGAGTTTCGAACGAGCAGTACTTC	CASSPVSIAGVSNEQYF
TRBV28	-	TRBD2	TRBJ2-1	TGTGCCAGCTCCCGAGGGGGACTAGCGGGACTGAATGAGCAGTTCTTC	CASSRGGLAGLNEQFF
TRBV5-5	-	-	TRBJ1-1	TGTGCCAGCAGCTCCCCCAAGGGGAACACTGAAGCTTTCTTT	CASSSPKGNTEAFF
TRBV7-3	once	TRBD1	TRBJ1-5	TGTGCCAGCAGCTTGTCAGGGGGCGGTCAGCCCCAGCATTTT	CASSLSGGGQPQHF
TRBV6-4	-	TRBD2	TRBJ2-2	TGTGCCAGCAGTCTAGCGGGAGGGCCTGGCACCGGGGAGCTGTTTTTT	CASSLAGGPGTGELFF
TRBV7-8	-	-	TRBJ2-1	TGTGCCAGCAGCTTGGGGTACCAGGACTACAATGAGCAGTTCTTC	CASSLGYQDYNEQFF